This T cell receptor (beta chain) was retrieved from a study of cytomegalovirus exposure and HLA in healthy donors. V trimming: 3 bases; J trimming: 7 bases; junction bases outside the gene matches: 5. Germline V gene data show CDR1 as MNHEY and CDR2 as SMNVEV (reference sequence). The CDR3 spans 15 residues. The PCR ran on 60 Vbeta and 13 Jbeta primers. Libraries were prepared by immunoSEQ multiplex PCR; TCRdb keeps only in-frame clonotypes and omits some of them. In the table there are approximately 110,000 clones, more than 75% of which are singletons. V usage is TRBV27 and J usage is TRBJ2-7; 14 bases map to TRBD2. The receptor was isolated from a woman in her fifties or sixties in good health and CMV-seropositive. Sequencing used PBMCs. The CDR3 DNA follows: TGTGCCAGCAGTTTCCGGGGACTAGCGGGAGAAGAGCAGTACTTC. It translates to CASSFRGLAGEEQYF.